This TCR beta chain was profiled in a study of cytomegalovirus exposure and HLA in healthy donors. Concerning this clone: The antigen is undetermined.

The CDR3 runs to 12 residues. Germline-derived CDR1 and CDR2 are MDHEN and SYDVKM. With 7 bases clipped from V and 5 bases from J, the junction kept 3 bases outside the gene matches. The PCR was carried out with 60 Vbeta primers and 13 Jbeta primers. Sequencing used immunoSEQ multiplex PCR; TCRdb keeps in-frame clones, though not all of them. The repertoire holds roughly 180,000 clones, with about three quarters as singletons. Study-level findings and limits: An analysis that was carried out later associated 16,951 TCR beta sequences with HLA alleles at 0.05 false discovery rate. Earlier analysis looked at TCR beta V segments, and most were productive about 87% or about 30% of the time. Most subjects' HLA-A and HLA-B alleles were reportedly predicted from TCR beta sequences. Researchers reported in a later analysis that a missense DCLRE1C variant was tied to TCR beta V- and J-gene trimming.

Sequencing was performed on PBMCs. The clonotype comes from a female donor in good health and CMV-seronegative. V gene TRBV28 combines with J gene TRBJ2-5; 8 nucleotides line up with TRBD1. CDR3 bases: TGTGCCAGCAACTACAGGGGGGAGACCCAGTACTTC. As protein: CASNYRGETQYF.